This TCR beta chain is from a study of blood T cell repertoires in COVID-19. Assay: immunoSEQ multiplex PCR; the TCRdb copy retains only in-frame clones and omits some. Here the sample spans over 100,000 clones, about 80% being singletons. The germline gives CDR1 SGDLS, CDR2 YYNGEE. The CDR3 sequence is 16 residues long. The V and J ends lost 5 bases and 2 bases respectively, with 19 bases between them. The sequence derives from a woman aged 55-75 years with acute or convalescent COVID-19. The V call is TRBV9, the J call TRBJ1-1; D unclear. Sequencing used peripheral blood. The CDR3, as DNA: TGTGCCAGCAGTCCACGACCTACTGGAGCCAACACTGAAGCTTTCTTT. Its translation is CASSPRPTGANTEAFF.